The present T cell receptor beta chain was sequenced within a study of blood T cells in healthy people across ages. General study results and limits: Fewer expanded clones and more diversity marked long-lived versus aged donors. Age showed a roughly linear inverse relationship with TCR beta diversity per million T cells.

In regard to this clonotype: No antigen is known for it.

Together with a sample-barcoded 5' primer, a J-beta primer mix was included in a second PCR lasting roughly 6 to 12 cycles. Each CDR3 protein is one row after TCRdb ran MiXCR on the 5' RACE reads. The repertoire includes about 1.4 million distinct CDR3 sequences, 59% of them detected once, and 5% to 7% sits in the top ten. Isolation of PBMCs gave at least 6 million cells per sample. Each sample provided at least 5.5 micrograms of extracted total RNA. Per germline, CDR1 MNHEY and CDR2 SMNVEV (reference sequence). The V end was cut by 6 bases, the J end by 7 bases, with 10 bases between. The CDR3 extends over 11 amino acids.

The rearrangement uses TRBV27 and TRBJ2-7; no firm D call. This receptor was taken from a man between 18 and 35 years old in good health. Sequencing input: blood. In DNA form, the CDR3 reads TGTGCCAGCAGGTTAATGCGGGAGCAGTACTTC. As protein: CASRLMREQYF.